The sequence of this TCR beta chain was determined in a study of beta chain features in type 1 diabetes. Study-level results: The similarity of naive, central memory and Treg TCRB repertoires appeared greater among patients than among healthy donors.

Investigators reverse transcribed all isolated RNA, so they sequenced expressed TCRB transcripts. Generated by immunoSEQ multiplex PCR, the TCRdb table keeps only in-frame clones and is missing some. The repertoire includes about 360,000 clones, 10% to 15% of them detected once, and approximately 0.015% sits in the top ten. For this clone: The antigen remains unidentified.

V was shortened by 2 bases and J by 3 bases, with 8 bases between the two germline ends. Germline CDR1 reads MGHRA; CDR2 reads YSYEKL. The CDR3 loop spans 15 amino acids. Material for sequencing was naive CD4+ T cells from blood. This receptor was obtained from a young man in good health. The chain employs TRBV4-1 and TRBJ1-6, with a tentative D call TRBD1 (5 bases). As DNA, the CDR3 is TGCGCCAGCAGCCAATTGGGGCTCTATAATTCACCCCTCCACTTT. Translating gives CASSQLGLYNSPLHF.